Reported below is one T cell receptor beta chain. Its antigen is still unknown. The data originate from a study of CD4+ T cells in melanoma. General observations from the study: Reportedly, melanoma neoantigen-specific CD4+ T cells showed varied differentiation states. A reported correlation linked neoantigen-specific CD4+ T cells to CD8+, macrophage and B cell function.

CDR1 is SQVTM and CDR2 is ANQGSEA in the germline V gene. The CDR3 has 12 residues. V lost 5 bases to trimming and J lost 4 bases, with 10 bases between them. Generated by immunoSEQ multiplex PCR, the TCRdb table keeps only in-frame clones and is missing some. The table lists some 10,000 clones, 68% of them singletons. This receptor was identified in a human donor with melanoma. The chain has TRBV29-1 and TRBJ2-3; the D gene is possibly TRBD2 (7 bases). The sequencing input was cells from a culture (not recorded whether cultured in vitro). In DNA form, the CDR3 reads TGCAGCGTTCCGGGGGGCTCAGATACGCAGTATTTT. Amino acids: CSVPGGSDTQYF.